This T cell receptor beta chain is drawn from a study of T cell repertoires in cytomegalovirus infection. Study summary: Public signatures in TCR beta pointed to CMV infection and matching HLA type.

Overall study findings and caveats: Identification of carriers of CMV plus the relevant HLA was achieved through cumulative public TCR beta family frequency. Within the response measured ex vivo, HLA-C-restricted CMV-specific TCR beta clonotypes were dominant.

Each CDR3 protein gets one entry after TCRdb re-called the reads with MiXCR. Among about 260,000 distinct CDR3 sequences listed, about an eighth were seen once. V was clipped by 1 base and J by 3 bases, with 13 bases between them. CDR1 LGHNA and CDR2 YNFKEQ come from the germline V gene. The CDR3 is 15 amino acids. This clonotype was detected many times. The antigen is not known. V gene TRBV4-2 combines with J gene TRBJ2-7; D perhaps matches TRBD1 (6 bases). Sequencing was done on a sample of PBMCs. The origin of this receptor is a human donor in good health (CMV status not recorded). Some clones in this sample may be carry-over from other donors' samples. The CDR3 coding sequence is TGTGCCAGCAGCCAAGGGGGACAAGGGGACTACGAGCAGTACTTC. Translation gives CASSQGGQGDYEQYF.